This is a list of T cell receptor beta chains from one sample in a study of blood T cell repertoires in COVID-19. Produced via immunoSEQ multiplex PCR; TCRdb's table is partial and in-frame only. The sample holds 250,000 to 400,000 clones, around 90% seen once. Sequenced material: peripheral blood. Receptors originate from a woman in her twenties or thirties with COVID-19, enrolled during active disease. Each CDR3 is given with its conserved first and last residue. A D gene is named only where the DNA matches it firmly.

V,D,J,CDR3,DNA
TRBV13,.,TRBJ1-5,CASSYSLTNQPQHF,TGTGCCAGCAGCTATTCACTTACGAATCAGCCCCAGCATTTT
TRBV24-1,.,TRBJ2-3,CATTPGLRSTDTQYF,TGTGCCACGACACCTGGACTACGGAGTACAGATACGCAGTATTTT
TRBV28,.,TRBJ1-1,CASSLSGYTNTEAFF,TGTGCCAGCAGTTTGAGCGGGTACACGAACACTGAAGCTTTCTTT
TRBV5-1,TRBD2,TRBJ2-7,CASSWGGTSGGAEQYF,TGCGCCAGCAGCTGGGGCGGGACTAGCGGGGGGGCCGAGCAGTACTTC
TRBV5-4,TRBD2,TRBJ2-5,CASSLDGLTSGTETQYF,TGTGCCAGCAGCTTGGATGGCCTGACTAGCGGGACAGAGACCCAGTACTTC
TRBV6-5,.,TRBJ2-7,CASSYGGNEQYF,TGTGCCAGCAGTTACGGAGGAAACGAGCAGTACTTC
TRBV18,.,TRBJ1-1,CASSQLLTEAFF,TGTGCCAGCTCACAACTGCTTACTGAAGCTTTCTTT
TRBV6-1,.,TRBJ1-5,CASSESVGGSNQPQHF,TGTGCCAGCAGTGAATCGGTAGGGGGTAGCAATCAGCCCCAGCATTTT
TRBV9,.,TRBJ1-3,CASSVGGGGSGNTIYF,TGTGCCAGCAGCGTAGGCGGCGGGGGTTCTGGAAACACCATATATTTT
TRBV5-4,TRBD2,TRBJ2-1,CASTTSGSFYNEQFF,TGTGCCAGCACCACTAGCGGGAGCTTCTACAATGAGCAGTTCTTC
TRBV6-5,TRBD1,TRBJ2-5,CASSYRTGSYQETQYF,TGTGCCAGCAGTTACAGGACAGGATCGTACCAAGAGACCCAGTACTTC
TRBV3-1/TRBV3-2,TRBD1,TRBJ1-2,CASSGQGQGVYGYTF,TGTGCCAGCAGTGGCCAGGGACAGGGGGTCTATGGCTACACCTTC
TRBV6-1,.,TRBJ1-6,CASSEKKRAPLHF,TGTGCCAGCAGTGAAAAAAAGAGGGCACCCCTCCACTTT
TRBV19,.,TRBJ1-1,CASSVTHTEAFF,TGTGCCAGTAGTGTGACACACACTGAAGCTTTCTTT
TRBV7-9,TRBD2,TRBJ2-1,CASSPGTSGTYNEQFF,TGTGCCAGCAGCCCCGGGACTAGCGGGACCTACAATGAGCAGTTCTTC
TRBV2,.,TRBJ1-2,CASSVSGWGYTF,TGTGCCAGCAGTGTATCAGGTTGGGGCTACACCTTC